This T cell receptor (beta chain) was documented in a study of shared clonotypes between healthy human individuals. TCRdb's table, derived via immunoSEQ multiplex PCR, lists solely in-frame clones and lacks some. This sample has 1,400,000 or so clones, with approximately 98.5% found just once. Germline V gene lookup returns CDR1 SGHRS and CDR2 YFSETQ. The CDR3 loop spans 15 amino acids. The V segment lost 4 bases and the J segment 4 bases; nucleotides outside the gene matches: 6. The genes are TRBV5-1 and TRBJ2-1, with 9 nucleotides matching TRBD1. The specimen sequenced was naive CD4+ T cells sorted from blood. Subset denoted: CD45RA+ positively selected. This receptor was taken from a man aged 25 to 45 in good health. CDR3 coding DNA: TGCGCCAGCAGCGAGGAACAGGGGGCGTACAATGAGCAGTTCTTC. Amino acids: CASSEEQGAYNEQFF. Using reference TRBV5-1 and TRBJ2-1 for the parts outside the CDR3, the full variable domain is KAGVTQTPRYLIKTRGQQVTLSCSPISGHRSVSWYQQTPGQGLQFLFEYFSETQRNKGNFPGRFSGRQFSNSRSEMNVSTLELGDSALYLCASSEEQGAYNEQFFGPGTRLTVL.